The clone carrying this T cell receptor beta chain was detected many times. No antigen is known for it. The data were taken from a study of PD-1 blockade in mismatch repair-deficient tumors. Study observations and caveats: Tumor-resident clones, often undetectable pretreatment in blood, expanded then contracted after pembrolizumab.

Method: immunoSEQ multiplex PCR; TCRdb's copy keeps in-frame clones and lacks some. The table includes about 120,000 clones, around 80% detected once. TCRs were sequenced from three patients responding to pembrolizumab. From germline, CDR1 is SGDLS and CDR2 YYNGEE. Trimming removed 0 bases at V and 8 bases at J, with 3 bases between. The CDR3 has 11 residues. This TCR was recovered from an adult with mismatch repair-deficient cancer. The sample in question was peripheral blood, obtained just over 59 weeks after starting pembrolizumab. The genes are TRBV9 and TRBJ2-1; D unclear. CDR3 DNA: TGTGCCAGCAGCGTAGACGATGAGCAGTTCTTC. Amino acids: CASSVDDEQFF.